This TCR beta chain was retrieved from a study of CD8 T cells in Susac syndrome. The CDR3 consists of 16 residues. In germline, CDR1 is LNHNV, CDR2 YYDKDF (reference sequence). Trimming left V 0 bases short and J 12 bases short, with 20 bases between. Random hexamers were used to reverse transcribe the RNA input (0.5 to 1 ug). Each CDR3 protein gets one entry after TCRdb re-called the immunoSEQ multiplex PCR reads with MiXCR. Counted here are 150,000 to 200,000 distinct CDR3 sequences, roughly 95% occurring once; the ten biggest clones make up around 0.16%. The material sequenced was CD8+ T cells from PBMCs. The sequence derives from a human donor with multiple sclerosis. V gene TRBV15 combines with J gene TRBJ1-4; D gene ambiguous. The CDR3 DNA follows: TGTGCCACCAGCAGAGAACCCCGGGCAGGTATTGAGGAACTGTTTTTT. Its translation: CATSREPRAGIEELFF.